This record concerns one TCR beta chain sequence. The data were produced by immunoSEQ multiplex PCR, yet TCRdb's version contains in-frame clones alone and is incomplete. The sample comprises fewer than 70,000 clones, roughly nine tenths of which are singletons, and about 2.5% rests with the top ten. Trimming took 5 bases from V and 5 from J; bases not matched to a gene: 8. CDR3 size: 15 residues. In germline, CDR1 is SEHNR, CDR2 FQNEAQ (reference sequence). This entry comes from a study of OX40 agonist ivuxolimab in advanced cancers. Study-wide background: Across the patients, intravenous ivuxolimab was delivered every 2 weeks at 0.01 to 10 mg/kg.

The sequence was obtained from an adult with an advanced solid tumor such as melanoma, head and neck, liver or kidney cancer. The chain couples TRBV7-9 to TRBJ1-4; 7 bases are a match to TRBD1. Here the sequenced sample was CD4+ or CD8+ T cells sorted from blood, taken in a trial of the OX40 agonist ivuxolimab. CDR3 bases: TGTGCCAGCAGCCAACCGGGACAGAAGAATGAAAAACTGTTTTTT. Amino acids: CASSQPGQKNEKLFF.